This T cell receptor beta chain was identified in a study of blood T cells in healthy people across ages. Study at large: T cells yielded about one barcoded beta molecule per two cells through template switching.

This clonotype was picked up a small number of times. Trimming stripped 5 bases from V and 3 bases from J, with 13 bases between. CDR3 length equals 15 residues. The use of a sample-barcoded 5' primer and a J-beta primer mix characterized a second PCR of roughly 7 to 11 cycles. TCRdb independently ran MiXCR on the 5' RACE reads; one entry per CDR3 protein. The sample consists of about 930,000 distinct CDR3 sequences, about 29% of them appearing once. The same sample was also used in a study of T cells of mothers and their children.

What was sequenced was blood. V usage is TRBV12-3 or TRBV12-4 and J usage is TRBJ2-2; D uncertain. This receptor was taken from a middle-aged woman in good health. The CDR3 protein is CASSLDGRHTGELFF. The CDR3 DNA sequence: TGTGCCAGCAGTCTGGACGGCCGGCACACCGGGGAGCTGTTTTTT.